Listed here are 15 T cell receptor beta chains from one sample, sequenced in a study of shared clonotypes between healthy human individuals. Data came from immunoSEQ multiplex PCR; TCRdb stores just in-frame clones and leaves some out. The sample contains more than 2 million clones, roughly 96% of which appear only once. The sequenced sample consisted of naive CD4+ T cells sorted from blood. Specified subset: CD45RA+ positively selected. The receptors derive from a man aged 18 to 30 in good health.

The chain's CDR3 is CASSRGGLNEKLFF. CDR3 nucleotides: TGTGCCAGCAGCAGAGGCGGGCTTAATGAAAAACTGTTTTTT. The chain links TRBV28 to TRBJ1-4; D is ambiguous. V lost 6 bases and J lost 4, with 12 bases in between. The CDR3 is 14 amino acids. CDR1 and CDR2 from the germline V gene are MDHEN and SYDVKM.

V is TRBV6-1 and J is TRBJ1-1, with D uncertain. The CDR3 has 13 residues. Germline V gives CDR1 MNHNS, CDR2 SASEGT. Trimming cost V 8 bases and J 0 bases, with 10 bases left between them. The CDR3 protein is CASYGLMNTEAFF. The CDR3 DNA follows: TGTGCCAGCTACGGCCTTATGAACACTGAAGCTTTCTTT.

This clone came up once. The rearrangement uses TRBV6-6 and TRBJ1-3; D gene uncertain. The CDR3 loop spans 13 amino acids. Germline CDR1 reads MNHNY; CDR2 reads SVGAGI (reference sequence). V was pared by 0 bases and J by 8 bases, with 8 bases between. The CDR3 loop reads CASSYSLGDTIYF. The CDR3 coding sequence is TGTGCCAGCAGTTACTCGCTCGGAGACACCATATATTTT.

The CDR3 loop reads CATSRLGTTTNYGYTF. CDR3 nucleotides: TGTGCCACCAGCAGACTAGGGACAACGACCAACTATGGCTACACCTTC. The chain couples TRBV15 to TRBJ1-2; tentatively, D is TRBD1 (6 bases). The CDR3 contains 16 residues. The germline V and J ends were trimmed by 2 bases and 2 bases, with 15 bases remaining between them. Germline CDR1 LNHNV, CDR2 YYDKDF (reference sequence).

Only one count was recorded for this clone. The chain uses TRBV11-2 and TRBJ1-1; D may be TRBD1 (5 bases). The germline gives CDR1 SGHAT, CDR2 FQNNGV. This CDR3 is built from 14 residues. The ends were cut back, 8 bases at V and 1 base at J, with 14 bases in the middle. For the CDR3, the DNA is TGTGCCAGCTCAATCGGCAGGGAGAACACTGAAGCTTTCTTT. Its protein product is CASSIGRENTEAFF.

The chain recombines TRBV18 with TRBJ2-2; D is ambiguous. The CDR3 has 14 residues. Trimming took 0 bases from V and 2 from J, leaving 4 bases between them. The germline CDR1 and CDR2 sequences are KGHSH and LQKENI. This chain's CDR3 is CASSPPENTGELFF. Here the CDR3 DNA reads TGTGCCAGCTCACCACCGGAAAACACCGGGGAGCTGTTTTTT.

A note on this clone: The sample holds other DNA sequences that translate to the same CDR3. The V and J genes are TRBV18 and TRBJ2-7; TRBD1 agrees at 8 bases. V was clipped by 3 bases and J by 2 bases; unmatched bases: 3. This CDR3 spans 14 amino acids. Germline CDR1 reads KGHSH; CDR2 reads LQKENI. CDR3 in amino acids: CASSPDRAAYEQYF. CDR3 DNA sequence: TGTGCCAGCTCACCGGACAGGGCCGCCTACGAGCAGTACTTC.

The chain employs TRBV5-1 and TRBJ1-1, with TRBD1 matching 11 bases. V lost 0 bases and J lost 2; bases outside the gene matches: 18. Looked up from germline, CDR1 is SGHRS and CDR2 is YFSETQ. This CDR3 comprises 21 residues. Here the CDR3 reads CASSLGRRTGGASSENTEAFF. The CDR3 region has the DNA TGCGCCAGCAGCTTGGGTCGTCGGACAGGGGGCGCTTCATCCGAAAACACTGAAGCTTTCTTT.

The chain links TRBV10-3 to TRBJ1-3, with TRBD1 matching over 8 bases. Germline values: CDR1 ENHRY, CDR2 SYGVKD. CDR3 size: 16 residues. Trimming cost V 7 bases and J 4 bases; bases outside gene matches: 12. CDR3 nucleotide sequence: TGTGCCATCAAGGTGTTAGGGTGGACAGGGGGAAACACCATATATTTT. Its protein product is CAIKVLGWTGGNTIYF.

The chain couples TRBV5-1 to TRBJ1-1; a possible D gene is TRBD1 (6 bases). Germline V gives CDR1 SGHRS, CDR2 YFSETQ. The CDR3 has 14 amino acids. V shed 4 bases and J shed 1 base, with 11 bases lying between them. This chain's CDR3 is CASSVQGPNTEAFF. In DNA form, the CDR3 reads TGCGCCAGCAGCGTACAGGGACCGAACACTGAAGCTTTCTTT.

The chain links TRBV28 to TRBJ1-2, with TRBD1 matching over 9 bases. This CDR3 has 16 residues. With 5 bases clipped from V and 3 bases from J, the junction kept 10 bases outside the gene matches. Germline values: CDR1 MDHEN, CDR2 SYDVKM. The CDR3 loop reads CASSLLPGQGDYGYTF. In nucleotides, the CDR3 is TGTGCCAGCAGTCTACTACCGGGACAGGGTGACTATGGCTACACCTTC.

The chain uses TRBV19 and TRBJ1-5; perhaps TRBD1 as D (6 bases). Germline V gives CDR1 LNHDA, CDR2 SQIVND (reference sequence). Trimming pared 6 bases from V and 3 bases from J, leaving 12 bases between. The CDR3 covers 14 residues. This CDR3 reads CASSPTGVNQPQHF. The CDR3 DNA is TGTGCCAGTAGCCCGACAGGAGTCAATCAGCCCCAGCATTTT.

The V and J genes are TRBV18 and TRBJ2-2, with D perhaps TRBD2 (6 bases). V was pared by 5 bases and J by 1 base, with 14 bases between. CDR3 length equals 16 residues. Germline CDR1 KGHSH, CDR2 LQKENI. Here the CDR3 DNA reads TGTGCCAGCTCAGTCGTCGGGAGTGGGAACACCGGGGAGCTGTTTTTT. Translation gives CASSVVGSGNTGELFF.

The CDR3 DNA reads as TGTGCCAGTAGTATCCTGACAGGGGCAAACACTGAAGCTTTCTTT. This translates into CASSILTGANTEAFF. J is TRBJ1-1 and V is TRBV19; 8 nucleotides match TRBD1. V was pared by 3 bases and J by 2 bases, with 5 bases of the junction left unmatched. The V gene's germline CDR1 is LNHDA and CDR2 SQIVND (reference sequence). There are 15 residues in the CDR3.

This chain links TRBV11-2 with TRBJ2-7; 14 positions match TRBD2. The junction had 7 bases not matched to a gene; V was cut back by 5 bases and J by 7 bases. The CDR3 has 15 amino acids. Germline lookup yields CDR1 SGHAT and CDR2 FQNNGV. The CDR3 sequence is CASSQGLAGGGEQYF. CDR3 in DNA: TGTGCCAGCAGCCAAGGACTAGCGGGGGGAGGAGAGCAGTACTTC.